This entry concerns a single T cell receptor beta chain. The J segment lost 5 bases and the V segment lost 4 bases, leaving 6 bases of the junction unmatched. In germline, CDR1 is PRHDT, CDR2 FYEKMQ (reference sequence). The CDR3 is made up of 16 amino acids. These data are taken from a study of blood T cell repertoires in COVID-19. Study-wide context: Both acute and convalescent COVID-19 samples were obtained from the United States, Italy and Spain. Sources were T cells, B-cell-depleted T cells, or PBMCs; the material itself was cDNA or gDNA.

While infection was still active, Seattle patients were enrolled and then followed longitudinally. Source study methods: Counts of nucleated cells, estimated from reference gene primer amplification, were obtained. TCRdb keeps only in-frame clones here, not all; method: immunoSEQ multiplex PCR. The D gene and trimming were derived from the DNA, and the V and J assignments and clone size from that table. The table includes a few hundred thousand clones, more than 70% detected once. Sequences were obtained from peripheral blood. The genes are TRBV13 and TRBJ2-7; 15 bases agree with TRBD2. This clonotype was sampled from a woman between 25 and 40 years old with COVID-19, enrolled during active disease. The chain's CDR3 is CASSWGLAGGINEQYV. The CDR3 nucleotides are TGTGCCAGCAGCTGGGGACTAGCGGGAGGTATTAACGAGCAGTACGTC.